This T cell receptor beta chain stems from a study of long-term antiretroviral therapy in people with HIV. Assay version v3.0 of immunoSEQ was used, and it was run at survey level. Data came from immunoSEQ multiplex PCR; TCRdb stores just in-frame clones and leaves some out. The sample yields 13,000 or so clones, around 77% seen once. The CDR3 totals 17 residues. Trimming removed 0 bases from V and 4 bases from J, with 13 bases in between. Per the germline V gene, CDR1 is LGHNA and CDR2 is YSLEER. General study results and limits: Subsequent to ART, diversity was augmented yet persisted below that of transplant donor controls. Unavailable data included ART adherence, viral resistance and therapy changes (switches in treatment). CDR3 lengths in HIV samples spanned a narrower range than controls.

A note on this clone: Its matching antigen is unknown.

Two or more post-ART PBMC samples, plus at least one pre-ART sample, were available for each donor. This receptor was identified in a woman aged 18 to 35 with HIV. V usage is TRBV4-3 and J usage is TRBJ2-6; D ambiguous. The sample here was unsorted PBMCs, taken 1.3 years after starting antiretroviral therapy. CDR3 nucleotides: TGCGCCAGCAGCCAAGATCTCTACCCCACCGGGGCCAACGTCCTGACTTTC. It translates to CASSQDLYPTGANVLTF.